This passage covers 2 T cell receptor beta chains from one sample sequenced in a study of PD-1 blockade in classical Hodgkin lymphoma. The repertoire was sequenced with immunoSEQ multiplex PCR; TCRdb's copy has only in-frame clones and lacks some. In the table there are 120,000 to 150,000 clones, around 84% of which are singletons. Brentuximab vedotin exposure varied among the patients, all of whom had relapsed after autologous stem cell transplantation. The material sequenced was peripheral blood mononuclear cells (PBMCs), taken before the second cycle of nivolumab. Every receptor here comes from a human donor with classical Hodgkin lymphoma.

The gene calls are TRBV5-3 and TRBJ2-7; possibly TRBD2 for D (6 bases). Being an ORF, TRBV5-3 has a function that is uncertain. The CDR3 runs 16 residues. The V end was cut by 4 bases, the J end by 4 bases, with 21 bases between. Here the CDR3 reads CARSRRLVGPSYEQYF. CDR3 DNA: TGTGCCAGAAGCCGAAGACTAGTCGGGCCTAGTTACGAGCAGTACTTC.

The table lists this clone with a count of one. The chain links TRBV7-8 to TRBJ1-2; D is unresolved. Germline V gene lookup returns CDR1 SGHVS and CDR2 FQNEAQ. V was clipped by 5 bases and J by 5 bases, with 15 bases between them. This CDR3 has 14 residues. The CDR3 sequence is CASSIVRQFYGYTF. The CDR3 DNA follows: TGTGCCAGCAGCATCGTCCGGCAGTTTTATGGCTACACCTTC.